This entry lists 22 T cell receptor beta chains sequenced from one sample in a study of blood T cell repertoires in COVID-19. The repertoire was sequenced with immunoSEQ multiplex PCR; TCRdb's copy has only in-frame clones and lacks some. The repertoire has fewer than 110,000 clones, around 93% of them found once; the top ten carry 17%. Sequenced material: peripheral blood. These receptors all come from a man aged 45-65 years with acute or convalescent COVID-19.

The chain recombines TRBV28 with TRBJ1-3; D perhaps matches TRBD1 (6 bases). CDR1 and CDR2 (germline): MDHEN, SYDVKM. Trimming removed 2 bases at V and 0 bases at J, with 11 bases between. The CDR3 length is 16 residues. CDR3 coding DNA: TGTGCCAGCAGTTTACAACACAGGGTCTCTGGAAACACCATATATTTT. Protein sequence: CASSLQHRVSGNTIYF.

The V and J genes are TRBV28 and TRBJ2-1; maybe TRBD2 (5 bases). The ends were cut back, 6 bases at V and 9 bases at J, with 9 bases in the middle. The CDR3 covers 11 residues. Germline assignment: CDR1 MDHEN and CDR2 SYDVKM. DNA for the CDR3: TGTGCCAGCAGGGACTGGTTTGAGCAGTTCTTC. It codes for CASRDWFEQFF.

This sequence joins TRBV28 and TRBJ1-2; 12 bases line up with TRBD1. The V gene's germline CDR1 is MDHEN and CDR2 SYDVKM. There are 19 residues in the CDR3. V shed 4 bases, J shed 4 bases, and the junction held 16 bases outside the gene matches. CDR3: CASSSPSLGGQGAGYGYTF. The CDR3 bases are TGTGCCAGCAGTTCCCCCTCCCTGGGGGGACAGGGGGCGGGCTATGGCTACACCTTC.

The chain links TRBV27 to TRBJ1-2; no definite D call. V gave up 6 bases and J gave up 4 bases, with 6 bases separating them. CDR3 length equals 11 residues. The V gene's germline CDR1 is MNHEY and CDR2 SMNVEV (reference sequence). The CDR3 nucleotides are TGTGCCAGCAGCGGGAGCTATGGCTACACCTTC. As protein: CASSGSYGYTF.

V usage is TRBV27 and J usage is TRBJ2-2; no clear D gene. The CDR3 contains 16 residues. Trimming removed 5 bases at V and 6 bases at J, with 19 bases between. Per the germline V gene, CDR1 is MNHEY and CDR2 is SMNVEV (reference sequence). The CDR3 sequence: CASSPAQFQLSGELFF. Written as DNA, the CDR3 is TGTGCCAGCAGTCCCGCACAGTTTCAGTTGTCCGGGGAGCTGTTTTTT.

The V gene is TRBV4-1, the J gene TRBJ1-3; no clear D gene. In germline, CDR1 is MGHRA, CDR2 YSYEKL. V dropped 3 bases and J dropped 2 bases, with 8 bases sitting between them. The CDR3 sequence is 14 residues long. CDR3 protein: CASSQVWPGNTIYF. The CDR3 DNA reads TGCGCCAGCAGCCAGGTTTGGCCTGGAAACACCATATATTTT.

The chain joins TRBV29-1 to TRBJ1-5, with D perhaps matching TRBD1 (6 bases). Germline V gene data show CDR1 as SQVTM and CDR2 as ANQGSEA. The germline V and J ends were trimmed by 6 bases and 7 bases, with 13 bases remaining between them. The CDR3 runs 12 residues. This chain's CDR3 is CSVGAGSQPQHF. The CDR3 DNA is TGCAGCGTGGGGGCAGGGAGCCAGCCCCAGCATTTT.

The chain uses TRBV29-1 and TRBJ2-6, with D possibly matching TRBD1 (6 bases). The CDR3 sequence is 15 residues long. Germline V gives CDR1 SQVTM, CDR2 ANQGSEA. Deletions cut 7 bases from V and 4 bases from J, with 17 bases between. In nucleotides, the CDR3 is TGCAGCGGGACAGTCCGAAACGGGGGGGCCAACGTCCTGACTTTC. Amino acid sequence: CSGTVRNGGANVLTF.

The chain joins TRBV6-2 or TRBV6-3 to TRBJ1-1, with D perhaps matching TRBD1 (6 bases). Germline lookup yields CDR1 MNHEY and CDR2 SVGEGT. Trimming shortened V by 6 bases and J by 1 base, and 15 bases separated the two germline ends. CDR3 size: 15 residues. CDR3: CASSNLGHQNTEAFF. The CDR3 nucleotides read TGTGCCAGCAGCAACCTGGGACACCAGAACACTGAAGCTTTCTTT.

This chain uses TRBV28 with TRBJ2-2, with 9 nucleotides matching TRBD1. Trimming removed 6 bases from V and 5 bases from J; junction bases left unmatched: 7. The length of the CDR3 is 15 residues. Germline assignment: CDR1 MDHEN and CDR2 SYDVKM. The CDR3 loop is CASRSQGARTGELFF. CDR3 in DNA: TGTGCCAGCAGGTCACAGGGGGCCCGAACCGGGGAGCTGTTTTTT.

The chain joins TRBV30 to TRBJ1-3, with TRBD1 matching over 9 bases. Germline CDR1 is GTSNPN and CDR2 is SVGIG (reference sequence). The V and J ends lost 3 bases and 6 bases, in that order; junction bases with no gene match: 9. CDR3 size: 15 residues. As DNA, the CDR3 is TGTGCCTGGAGAGCACCGGGACAGGGACAAAACACCATATATTTT. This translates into CAWRAPGQGQNTIYF.

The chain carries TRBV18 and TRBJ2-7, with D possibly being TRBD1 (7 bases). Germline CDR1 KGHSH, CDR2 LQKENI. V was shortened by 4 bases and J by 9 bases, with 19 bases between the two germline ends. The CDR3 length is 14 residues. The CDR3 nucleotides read TGTGCCAGCTCACGGGGGGACAGTCCTCTTGGGCAGTACTTC. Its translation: CASSRGDSPLGQYF.

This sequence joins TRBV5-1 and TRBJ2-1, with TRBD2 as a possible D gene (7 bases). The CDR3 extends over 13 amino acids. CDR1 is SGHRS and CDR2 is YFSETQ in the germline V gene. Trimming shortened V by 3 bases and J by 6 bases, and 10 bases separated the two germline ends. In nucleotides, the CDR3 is TGCGCCAGCAGCTGGGAGGGGGTCAATGAGCAGTTCTTC. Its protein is CASSWEGVNEQFF.

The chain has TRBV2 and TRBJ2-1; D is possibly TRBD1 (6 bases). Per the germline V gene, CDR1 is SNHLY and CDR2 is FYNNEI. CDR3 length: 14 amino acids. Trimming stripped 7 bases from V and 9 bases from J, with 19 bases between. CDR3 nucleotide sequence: TGTGCCAGCACTAAGGATGTCAGGGGCAGTGAGCAGTTCTTC. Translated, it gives CASTKDVRGSEQFF.

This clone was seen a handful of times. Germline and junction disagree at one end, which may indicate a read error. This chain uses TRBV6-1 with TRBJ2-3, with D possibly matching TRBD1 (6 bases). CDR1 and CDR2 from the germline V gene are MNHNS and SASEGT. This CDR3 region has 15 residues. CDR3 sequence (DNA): TGTGCCAGCAATGAAGCGTCAGGGGGCACAGATACGCAGTATTTT. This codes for CASNEASGGTDTQYF.

In nucleotides, the CDR3 is TGCGCCAGCAGCCAAGGAGGGACAGGGGGAGGAGATACGCAGTATTTT. Translated, it gives CASSQGGTGGGDTQYF. V usage is TRBV4-1 and J usage is TRBJ2-3; 11 positions match TRBD1. CDR3 length: 16 amino acids. The V and J ends lost 1 base and 5 bases, in that order; junction bases with no gene match: 5. The V gene's germline CDR1 is MGHRA and CDR2 YSYEKL.

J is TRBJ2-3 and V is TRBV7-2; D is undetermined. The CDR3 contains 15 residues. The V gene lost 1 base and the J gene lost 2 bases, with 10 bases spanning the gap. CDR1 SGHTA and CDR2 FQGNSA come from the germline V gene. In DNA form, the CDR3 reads TGTGCCAGCAGCTTAGGCGAGTATGTCACAGATACGCAGTATTTT. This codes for CASSLGEYVTDTQYF.

The CDR3 region has the DNA TGTGCCAGCAGCTTAGCGCCGGGAAACATTCAGTACTTC. It encodes CASSLAPGNIQYF. This chain joins TRBV7-6 and TRBJ2-4, with D hard to call. Germline V gene sequence: CDR1 SGHVS, CDR2 FNYEAQ. The germline V and J ends were trimmed by 0 bases and 6 bases, with 6 bases remaining between them. The CDR3 sequence is 13 residues long.

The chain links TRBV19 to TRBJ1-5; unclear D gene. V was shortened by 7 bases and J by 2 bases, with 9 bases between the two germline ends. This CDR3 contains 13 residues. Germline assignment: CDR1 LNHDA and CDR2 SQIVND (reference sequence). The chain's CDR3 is CASNPSGNQPQHF. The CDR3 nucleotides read TGTGCCAGTAACCCGAGCGGCAATCAGCCCCAGCATTTT.

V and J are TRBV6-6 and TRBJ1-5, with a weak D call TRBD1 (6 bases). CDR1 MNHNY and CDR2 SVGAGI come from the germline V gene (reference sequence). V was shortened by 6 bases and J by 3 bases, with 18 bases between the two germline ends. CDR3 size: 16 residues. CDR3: CASRTSQGTTNQPQHF. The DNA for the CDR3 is TGTGCCAGCAGGACTTCTCAGGGGACTACCAATCAGCCCCAGCATTTT.

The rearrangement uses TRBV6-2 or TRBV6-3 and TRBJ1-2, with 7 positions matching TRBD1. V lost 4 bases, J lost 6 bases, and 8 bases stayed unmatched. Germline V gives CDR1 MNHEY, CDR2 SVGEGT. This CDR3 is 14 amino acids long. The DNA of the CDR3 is TGTGCCAGCAGTTTGCAGGGGGGCAGAGATGGCTACACCTTC. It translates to CASSLQGGRDGYTF.

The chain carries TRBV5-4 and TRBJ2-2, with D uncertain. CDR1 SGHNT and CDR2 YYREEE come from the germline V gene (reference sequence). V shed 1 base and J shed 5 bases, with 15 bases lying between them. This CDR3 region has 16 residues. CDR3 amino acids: CASSLSVAGGTGELFF. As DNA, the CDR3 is TGTGCCAGCAGCTTGAGTGTCGCAGGTGGAACCGGGGAGCTGTTTTTT.